These 22 T cell receptor beta chains were all obtained from the same sample, sequenced in a study of OX40 agonist ivuxolimab in advanced cancers. Using immunoSEQ multiplex PCR, the repertoire was profiled, and TCRdb retains in-frame clones only, with some absent. The sample holds approximately 69,000 clones; 84% are singletons and the top ten take about 8%. This material consisted of CD4+ or CD8+ T cells sorted from blood, taken in a trial of the OX40 agonist ivuxolimab. Source of these receptors: an adult with an advanced solid tumor such as melanoma, head and neck, liver or kidney cancer.

The rearrangement uses TRBV19 and TRBJ2-6; D might be TRBD1 or TRBD2, each matching 7 bases. CDR1 and CDR2 from the germline V gene are LNHDA and SQIVND (reference sequence). V was trimmed by 5 bases and J by 0 bases, leaving 20 bases between them. This CDR3 has 19 residues. CDR3 amino acids: CASSPNKRDRFSGANVLTF. For the CDR3, the DNA is TGTGCCAGTAGTCCCAACAAGCGGGACAGATTCTCTGGGGCCAACGTCCTGACTTTC.

The genes are TRBV9 and TRBJ2-2; D not resolved. The length of the CDR3 is 14 residues. CDR1 and CDR2 (germline): SGDLS, YYNGEE. V was clipped by 1 base and J by 1 base, with 5 bases between them. The CDR3 protein is CASSVRGNTGELFF. In nucleotides, the CDR3 is TGTGCCAGCAGCGTAAGAGGGAACACCGGGGAGCTGTTTTTT.

The table lists this clone with a few counts. The chain recombines TRBV18 with TRBJ1-6; unclear D gene. This CDR3 contains 14 residues. CDR1 is KGHSH and CDR2 is LQKENI in the germline V gene. Trimming shortened V by 2 bases and J by 8 bases, and 10 bases separated the two germline ends. For the CDR3, the DNA is TGTGCCAGCTCACCAACAGCCGCGGATTCACCCCTCCACTTT. Protein: CASSPTAADSPLHF.

V usage is TRBV6-6 and J usage is TRBJ1-1; D unresolved. Germline lookup yields CDR1 MNHNY and CDR2 SVGAGI (reference sequence). The CDR3 has 14 residues. The V gene lost 2 bases and the J gene lost 8 bases, with 15 bases spanning the gap. The CDR3 region has the DNA TGTGCCAGCAGTTACGGCAGTTATACCGAGGAAGCTTTCTTT. This encodes CASSYGSYTEEAFF.

The chain recombines TRBV7-3 with TRBJ2-5, with D perhaps TRBD1 or TRBD2 (5 bases each). The CDR3 covers 15 residues. Germline V gene sequence: CDR1 SGHTA, CDR2 FQGTGA. V lost 5 bases and J lost 5, with 18 bases in between. The CDR3 DNA reads as TGTGCCAGCAGCCCGAAGATGGGGGTGCGGGAGACCCAGTACTTC. Protein sequence: CASSPKMGVRETQYF. The complete variable domain, with remaining parts taken from reference TRBV7-3 and TRBJ2-5, reads GAGVSQTPSNKVTEKGKYVELRCDPISGHTALYWYRQSLGQGPEFLIYFQGTGAADDSGLPNDRFFAVRPEGSVSTLKIQRTERGDSAVYLCASSPKMGVRETQYFGPGTRLLVL.

This chain connects TRBV7-6 to TRBJ1-1; 7 nucleotides agree with TRBD1. There are 14 residues in the CDR3. The V and J ends lost 5 bases and 5 bases, in that order; junction bases with no gene match: 8. Germline CDR1 SGHVS, CDR2 FNYEAQ. The CDR3 nucleotides read TGTGCCAGCAGCGCCTACAGGGGTAATACTGAAGCTTTCTTT. Its translation: CASSAYRGNTEAFF.

V and J are TRBV7-3 and TRBJ2-1, with D maybe TRBD2 (6 bases). CDR3 length: 15 residues. V gave up 0 bases and J gave up 5 bases, with 11 bases separating them. Germline-derived CDR1 and CDR2 are SGHTA and FQGTGA. The CDR3 spells CASSLTGREHNEQFF. CDR3 in DNA: TGTGCCAGCAGCTTAACTGGACGGGAGCACAATGAGCAGTTCTTC.

This rearrangement joins TRBV6-5 to TRBJ2-3, with D possibly matching TRBD1 (6 bases). CDR3 size: 12 residues. Germline CDR1 MNHEY, CDR2 SVGAGI. The germline V and J ends were trimmed by 4 bases and 6 bases, with 8 bases remaining between them. As DNA, the CDR3 is TGTGCCAGCAGTTCCCAGGGGGATACGCAGTATTTT. Its protein product is CASSSQGDTQYF.

The J gene is TRBJ1-1, the V gene TRBV5-1; D possibly corresponds to TRBD1 (6 bases). Germline CDR1 SGHRS, CDR2 YFSETQ. The germline V and J ends were trimmed by 2 bases and 4 bases, with 15 bases remaining between them. The CDR3 is 15 amino acids. CDR3 in amino acids: CASSFNRVGGTEAFF. CDR3 bases: TGCGCCAGCAGCTTCAACAGGGTAGGCGGCACTGAAGCTTTCTTT.

The V gene is TRBV18, the J gene TRBJ1-2, with D tentatively TRBD1 (5 bases). Trimming removed 3 bases at V and 8 bases at J, with 16 bases between. Looked up from germline, CDR1 is KGHSH and CDR2 is LQKENI. This CDR3 is 14 amino acids long. The CDR3 bases are TGTGCCAGCTCACCCGGGGCAGTCGTAGGCGGCTACACCTTC. Encoded protein: CASSPGAVVGGYTF.

This rearrangement joins TRBV9 to TRBJ1-4, with TRBD1 as a possible D gene (6 bases). The CDR3 totals 15 residues. Germline-derived CDR1 and CDR2 are SGDLS and YYNGEE. Trimming took 0 bases from V and 7 from J, leaving 13 bases between them. CDR3 amino acids: CASSVGMDSAEKLFF. DNA of the CDR3: TGTGCCAGCAGCGTAGGAATGGACAGCGCTGAAAAACTGTTTTTT.

This clone has only a few counts. The V and J genes are TRBV5-3 and TRBJ1-5; D is ambiguous. TRBV5-3 is assigned to the ORF class and has an uncertain function. The CDR3 totals 18 residues. Between the trimmed V and J ends, which lost 1 base and 0 bases, there was a span of 17 bases. CDR3 protein: CARSLWSEWASSNQPQHF. CDR3 nucleotides: TGTGCCAGAAGCTTGTGGTCGGAGTGGGCCTCTAGCAATCAGCCCCAGCATTTT.

The count of this clone is one. The chain has TRBV19 and TRBJ1-2; D is uncertain. The V gene's germline CDR1 is LNHDA and CDR2 SQIVND (reference sequence). This CDR3 is 13 amino acids long. Trimming took 2 bases from V and 3 from J, leaving 7 bases between them. CDR3 sequence reads: CASSIRPYYGYTF. For the CDR3, the DNA is TGTGCCAGTAGTATACGGCCGTACTATGGCTACACCTTC.

Written as DNA, the CDR3 is TGTGCCAGCAGCTTAGCAGGGGTTGGGACCGGGGAGCTGTTTTTT. Protein sequence: CASSLAGVGTGELFF. The V call is TRBV7-2, the J call TRBJ2-2; possible D gene TRBD1, 5 bases. V was pared by 0 bases and J by 5 bases, with 10 bases between. Germline CDR1 SGHTA, CDR2 FQGNSA. This CDR3 contains 15 residues.

A few counts support this clone. The chain has TRBV2 and TRBJ1-2, with TRBD1 matching 9 bases. The germline CDR1 and CDR2 sequences are SNHLY and FYNNEI. The CDR3 totals 13 residues. V shed 6 bases, J shed 7 bases, and the junction held 6 bases outside the gene matches. CDR3 region: CASRGTGIRGYTF. The CDR3 bases are TGTGCCAGCAGAGGGACAGGGATTCGTGGCTACACCTTC.

The rearrangement uses TRBV9 and TRBJ2-7; maybe TRBD1 (8 bases). The CDR3 consists of 16 residues. Germline V gives CDR1 SGDLS, CDR2 YYNGEE. V gave up 4 bases and J gave up 0 bases, with 17 bases separating them. CDR3 protein: CASSPQGGSYSYEQYF. The CDR3 DNA is TGTGCCAGCAGCCCACAGGGGGGGTCCTACTCCTACGAGCAGTACTTC.

The chain employs TRBV15 and TRBJ2-3, with 13 bases fitting TRBD2. The germline CDR1 and CDR2 sequences are LNHNV and YYDKDF (reference sequence). This CDR3 has 15 residues. After removal of 6 bases from V and 6 bases from J, the junction contained 6 bases not matched to a gene. The CDR3 is CATRRLAGGGDTQYF. In DNA, the CDR3 is TGTGCCACCAGACGACTAGCGGGAGGTGGGGATACGCAGTATTTT.

This clone was counted once. This chain connects TRBV6-6 to TRBJ2-3; D is unresolved. This CDR3 is built from 14 residues. Germline V gives CDR1 MNHNY, CDR2 SVGAGI (reference sequence). V lost 0 bases, J lost 1 base, and 5 bases lay in between. CDR3 amino acids: CASSYSWGTDTQYF. The CDR3 DNA sequence: TGTGCCAGCAGTTACTCCTGGGGCACAGATACGCAGTATTTT.

The DNA for the CDR3 is TGTGCCAGCAGCTCCGACAGGGGCAATCAGCCCCAGCATTTT. Encoded protein: CASSSDRGNQPQHF. V is TRBV7-9 and J is TRBJ1-5, with 7 bases aligning to TRBD1. The CDR3 is 14 residues long. Per germline, CDR1 SEHNR and CDR2 FQNEAQ (reference sequence). V was clipped by 4 bases and J by 2 bases; unmatched bases: 2.

The gene calls are TRBV27 and TRBJ1-2; 9 bases match TRBD1. There are 14 residues in the CDR3. Germline loops: CDR1 MNHEY, CDR2 SMNVEV (reference sequence). V lost 6 bases to trimming and J lost 2 bases; unmatched junction nucleotides: 4. CDR3 region: CASSRQGENYGYTF. The CDR3 coding sequence is TGTGCCAGCAGCCGACAGGGGGAGAACTATGGCTACACCTTC.

The chain recombines TRBV29-1 with TRBJ2-5; 9 bases agree with TRBD2. Per germline, CDR1 SQVTM and CDR2 ANQGSEA. The CDR3 has 16 residues. V lost 1 base, J lost 0 bases, and 6 bases stayed unmatched. CDR3 DNA sequence: TGCAGCGTTGAAGGCCCTAGCGGGGAATACCAAGAGACCCAGTACTTC. Amino acids: CSVEGPSGEYQETQYF.

V usage is TRBV10-3 and J usage is TRBJ2-5; D call uncertain. The V end lost 2 bases, the J end lost 1 base, and 5 bases lay between the germline ends. Germline CDR1 reads ENHRY; CDR2 reads SYGVKD. CDR3 length: 13 amino acids. The CDR3 coding sequence is TGTGCCATCAGTGAGAGGACCCAAGAGACCCAGTACTTC. Protein product: CAISERTQETQYF.